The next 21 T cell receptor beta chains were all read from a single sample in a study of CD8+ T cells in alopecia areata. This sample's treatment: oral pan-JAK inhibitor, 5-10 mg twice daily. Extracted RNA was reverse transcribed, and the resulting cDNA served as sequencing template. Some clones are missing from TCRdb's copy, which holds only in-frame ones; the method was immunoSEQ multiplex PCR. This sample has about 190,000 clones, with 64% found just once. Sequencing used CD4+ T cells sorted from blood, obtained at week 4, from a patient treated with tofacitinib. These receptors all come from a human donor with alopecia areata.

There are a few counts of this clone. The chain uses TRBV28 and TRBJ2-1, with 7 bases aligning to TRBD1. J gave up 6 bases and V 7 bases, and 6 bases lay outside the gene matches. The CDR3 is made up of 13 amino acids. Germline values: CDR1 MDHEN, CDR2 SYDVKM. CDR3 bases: TGTGCCAGCAACACCGGACAGGCCAATGAGCAGTTCTTC. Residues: CASNTGQANEQFF. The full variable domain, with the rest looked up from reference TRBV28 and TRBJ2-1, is DVKVTQSSRYLVKRTGEKVFLECVQDMDHENMFWYRQDPGLGLRLIYFSYDVKMKEKGDIPEGYSVSREKKERFSLILESASTNQTSMYLCASNTGQANEQFFGPGTRLTVL.

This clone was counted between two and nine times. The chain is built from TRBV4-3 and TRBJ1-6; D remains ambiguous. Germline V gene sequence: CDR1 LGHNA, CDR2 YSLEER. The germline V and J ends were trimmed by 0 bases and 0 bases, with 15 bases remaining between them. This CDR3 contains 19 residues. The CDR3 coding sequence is TGCGCCAGCAGCCAAGATCTCCCAACCGCAGACTCCTATAATTCACCCCTCCACTTT. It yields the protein CASSQDLPTADSYNSPLHF.

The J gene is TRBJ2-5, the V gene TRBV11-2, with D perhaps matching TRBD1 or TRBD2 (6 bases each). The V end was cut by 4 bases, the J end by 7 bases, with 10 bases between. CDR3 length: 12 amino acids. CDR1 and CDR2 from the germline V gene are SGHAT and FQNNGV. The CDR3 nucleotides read TGTGCCAGCAGCTCCGAGGGGGGGACCCAGTACTTC. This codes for CASSSEGGTQYF.

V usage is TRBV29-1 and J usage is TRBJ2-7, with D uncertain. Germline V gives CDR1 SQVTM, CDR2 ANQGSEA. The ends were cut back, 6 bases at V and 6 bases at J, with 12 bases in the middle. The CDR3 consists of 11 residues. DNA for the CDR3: TGCAGCGTGGTGGATGTAGGCGAGCAGTACTTC. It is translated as CSVVDVGEQYF.

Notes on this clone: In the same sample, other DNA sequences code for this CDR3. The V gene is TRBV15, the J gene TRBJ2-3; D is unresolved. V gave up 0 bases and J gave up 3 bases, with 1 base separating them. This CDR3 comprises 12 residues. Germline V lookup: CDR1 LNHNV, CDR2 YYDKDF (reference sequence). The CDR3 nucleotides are TGTGCCACCAGCAGAGATACAGATACGCAGTATTTT. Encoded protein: CATSRDTDTQYF.

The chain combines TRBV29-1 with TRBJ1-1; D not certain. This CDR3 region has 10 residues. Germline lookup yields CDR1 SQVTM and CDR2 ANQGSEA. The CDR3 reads CRVELVEAFF. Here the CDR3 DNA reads TGCAGAGTAGAATTGGTTGAAGCTTTCTTT. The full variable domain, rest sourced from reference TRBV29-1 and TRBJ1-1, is SAVISQKPSRDICQRGTSLTIQCQVDSQVTMMFWYRQQPGQSLTLIATANQGSEATYESGFVIDKFPISRPNLTFSTLTVSNMSPEDSSIYLCRVELVEAFFGQGTRLTVV.

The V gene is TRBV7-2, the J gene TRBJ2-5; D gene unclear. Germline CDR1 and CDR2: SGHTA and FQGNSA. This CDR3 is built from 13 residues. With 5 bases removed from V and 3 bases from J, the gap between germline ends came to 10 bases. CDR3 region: CASSLSTKETQYF. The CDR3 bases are TGTGCCAGCAGCCTAAGCACCAAAGAGACCCAGTACTTC.

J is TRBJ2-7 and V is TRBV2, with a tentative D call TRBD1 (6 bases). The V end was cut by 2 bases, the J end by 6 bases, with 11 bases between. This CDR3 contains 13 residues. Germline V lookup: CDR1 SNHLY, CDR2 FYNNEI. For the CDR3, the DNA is TGTGCCAGCAGTGAAATGGGGGCATCCGAGCAGTACTTC. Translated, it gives CASSEMGASEQYF.

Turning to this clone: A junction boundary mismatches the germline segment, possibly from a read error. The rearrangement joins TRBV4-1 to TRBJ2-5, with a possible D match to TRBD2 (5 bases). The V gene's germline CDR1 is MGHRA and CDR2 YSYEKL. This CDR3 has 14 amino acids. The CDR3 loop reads CASSQGGGQETQYF. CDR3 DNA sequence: TGTGCCAGCAGCCAAGGAGGTGGCCAAGAGACCCAGTACTTC.

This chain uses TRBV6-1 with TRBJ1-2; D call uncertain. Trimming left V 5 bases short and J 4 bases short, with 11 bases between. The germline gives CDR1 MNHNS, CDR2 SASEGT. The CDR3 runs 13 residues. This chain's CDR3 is CASSPSGTYGYTF. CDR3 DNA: TGTGCCAGCAGTCCGAGTGGAACCTATGGCTACACCTTC.

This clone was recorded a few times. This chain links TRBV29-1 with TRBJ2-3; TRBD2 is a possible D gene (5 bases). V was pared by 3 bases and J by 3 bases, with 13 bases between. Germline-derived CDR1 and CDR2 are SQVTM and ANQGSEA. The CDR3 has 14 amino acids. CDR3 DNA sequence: TGCAGCGTTGACGCGGGCCCTCGGACAGATACGCAGTATTTT. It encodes CSVDAGPRTDTQYF.

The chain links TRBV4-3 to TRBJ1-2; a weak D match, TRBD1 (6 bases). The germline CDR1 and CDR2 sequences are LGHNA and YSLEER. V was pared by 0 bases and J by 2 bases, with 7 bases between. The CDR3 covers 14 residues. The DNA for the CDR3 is TGCGCCAGCAGCCAAGATAGGGGGAACTATGGCTACACCTTC. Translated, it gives CASSQDRGNYGYTF.

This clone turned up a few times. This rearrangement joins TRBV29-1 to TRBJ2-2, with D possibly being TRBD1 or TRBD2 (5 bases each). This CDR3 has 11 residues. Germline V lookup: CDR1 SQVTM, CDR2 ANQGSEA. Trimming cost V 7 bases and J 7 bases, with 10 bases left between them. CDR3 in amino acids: CSARENGELFF. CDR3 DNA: TGCAGCGCCAGGGAGAACGGGGAGCTGTTTTTT.

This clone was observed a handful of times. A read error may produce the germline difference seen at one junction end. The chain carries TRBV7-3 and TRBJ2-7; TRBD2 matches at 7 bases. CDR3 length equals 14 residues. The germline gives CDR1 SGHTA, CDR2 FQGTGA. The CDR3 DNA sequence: TGTGCCAGCAGCCCGGGACCGACTAGCAGGTCCCTTGATTTC. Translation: CASSPGPTSRSLDF.

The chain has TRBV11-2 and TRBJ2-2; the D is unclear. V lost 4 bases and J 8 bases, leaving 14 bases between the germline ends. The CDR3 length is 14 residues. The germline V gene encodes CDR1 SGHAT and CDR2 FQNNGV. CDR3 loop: CASSSPVRPGELFF. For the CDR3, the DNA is TGTGCCAGCAGCTCCCCAGTACGCCCAGGGGAGCTGTTTTTT.

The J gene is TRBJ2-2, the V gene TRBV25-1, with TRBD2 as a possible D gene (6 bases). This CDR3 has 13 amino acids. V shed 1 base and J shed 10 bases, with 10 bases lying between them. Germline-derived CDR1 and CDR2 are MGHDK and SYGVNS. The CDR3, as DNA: TGTGCCAGCAGTGAATCCGGGGGAATGGAGCTGTTTTTT. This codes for CASSESGGMELFF.

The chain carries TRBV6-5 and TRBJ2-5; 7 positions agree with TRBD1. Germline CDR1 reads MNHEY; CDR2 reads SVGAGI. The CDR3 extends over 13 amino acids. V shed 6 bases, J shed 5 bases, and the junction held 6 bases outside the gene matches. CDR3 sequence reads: CASRAQGQETQYF. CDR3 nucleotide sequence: TGTGCCAGCAGAGCACAGGGACAGGAGACCCAGTACTTC.

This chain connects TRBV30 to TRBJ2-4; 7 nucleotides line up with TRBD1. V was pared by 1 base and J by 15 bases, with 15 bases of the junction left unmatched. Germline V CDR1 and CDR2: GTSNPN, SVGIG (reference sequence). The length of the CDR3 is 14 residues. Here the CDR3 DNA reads TGTGCCTGGAGTGGGACCTTAGACAGGGCCTATTCGTACTTC. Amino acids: CAWSGTLDRAYSYF.

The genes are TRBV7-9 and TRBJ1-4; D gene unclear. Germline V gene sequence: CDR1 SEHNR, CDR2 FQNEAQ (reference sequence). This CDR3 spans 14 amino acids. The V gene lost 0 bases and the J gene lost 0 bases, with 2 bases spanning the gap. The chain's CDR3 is CASSLAATNEKLFF. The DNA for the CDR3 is TGTGCCAGCAGCTTAGCGGCAACTAATGAAAAACTGTTTTTT.

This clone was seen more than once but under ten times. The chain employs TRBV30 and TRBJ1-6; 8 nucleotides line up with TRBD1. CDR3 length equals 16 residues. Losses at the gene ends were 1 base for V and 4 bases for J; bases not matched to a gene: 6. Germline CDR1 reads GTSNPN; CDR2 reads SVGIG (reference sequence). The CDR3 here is CAWSAGGASYNSPLHF. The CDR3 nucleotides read TGTGCCTGGAGTGCAGGGGGCGCGTCTTATAATTCACCCCTCCACTTT.

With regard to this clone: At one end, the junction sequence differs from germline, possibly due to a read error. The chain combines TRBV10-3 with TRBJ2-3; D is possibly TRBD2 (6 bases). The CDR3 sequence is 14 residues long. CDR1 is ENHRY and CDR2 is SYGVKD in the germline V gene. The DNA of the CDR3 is TGTGCCACCAGTAGCGGTTCTAGCACAGATACGCAGTATTTT. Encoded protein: CATSSGSSTDTQYF.